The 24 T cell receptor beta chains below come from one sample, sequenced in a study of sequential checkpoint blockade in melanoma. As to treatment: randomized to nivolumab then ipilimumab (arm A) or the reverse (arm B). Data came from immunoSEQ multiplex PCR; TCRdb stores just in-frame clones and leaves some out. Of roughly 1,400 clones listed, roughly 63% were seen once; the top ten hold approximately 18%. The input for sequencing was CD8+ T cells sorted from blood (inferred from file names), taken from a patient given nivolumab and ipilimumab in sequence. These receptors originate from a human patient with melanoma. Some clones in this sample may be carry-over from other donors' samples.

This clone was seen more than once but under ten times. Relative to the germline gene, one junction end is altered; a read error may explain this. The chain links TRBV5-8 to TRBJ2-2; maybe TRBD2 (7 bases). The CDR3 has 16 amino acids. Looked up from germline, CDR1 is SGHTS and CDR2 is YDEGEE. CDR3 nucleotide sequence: TGCGCCAGCACCCCCGGACTAGGGGGGAACACCGGGGAGCTGTTTTTT. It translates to CASTPGLGGNTGELFF.

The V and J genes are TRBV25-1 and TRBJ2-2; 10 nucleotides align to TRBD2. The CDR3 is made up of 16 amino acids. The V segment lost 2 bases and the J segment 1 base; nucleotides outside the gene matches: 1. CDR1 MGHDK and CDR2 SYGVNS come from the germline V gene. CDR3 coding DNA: TGTGCCAGCAGTGAAAGACTAGCGGGGAACACCGGGGAGCTGTTTTTT. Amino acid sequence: CASSERLAGNTGELFF.

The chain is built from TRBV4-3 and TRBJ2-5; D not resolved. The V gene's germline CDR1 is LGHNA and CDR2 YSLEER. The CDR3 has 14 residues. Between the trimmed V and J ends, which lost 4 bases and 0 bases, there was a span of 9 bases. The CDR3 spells CASSPQSYQETQYF. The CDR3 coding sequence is TGCGCCAGCAGCCCACAGAGCTACCAAGAGACCCAGTACTTC.

The CDR3 is CASSEEQGAYF. The CDR3 nucleotides are TGTGCCAGCAGTGAAGAACAGGGGGCTTACTTC. The J gene is TRBJ2-7, the V gene TRBV6-1, with 9 nucleotides matching TRBD1. The CDR3 is 11 residues long. After removal of 1 base from V and 13 bases from J, the junction contained 2 bases not matched to a gene. The germline V gene encodes CDR1 MNHNS and CDR2 SASEGT.

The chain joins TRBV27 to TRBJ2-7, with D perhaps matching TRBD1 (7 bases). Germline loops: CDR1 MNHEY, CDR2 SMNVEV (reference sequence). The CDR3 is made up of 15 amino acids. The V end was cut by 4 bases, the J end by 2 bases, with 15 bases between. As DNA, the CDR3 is TGTGCCAGCAGTTCATCCGGAGGGGGCGCCTACGAGCAGTACTTC. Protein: CASSSSGGGAYEQYF.

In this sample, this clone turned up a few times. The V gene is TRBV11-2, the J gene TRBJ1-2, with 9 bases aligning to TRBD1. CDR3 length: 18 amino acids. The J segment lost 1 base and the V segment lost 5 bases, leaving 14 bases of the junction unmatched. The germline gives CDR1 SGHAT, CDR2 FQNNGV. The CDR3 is CASSLSSTGGDGNYGYTF. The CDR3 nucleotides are TGTGCCAGCAGCCTCTCCAGTACAGGGGGCGATGGTAACTATGGCTACACCTTC.

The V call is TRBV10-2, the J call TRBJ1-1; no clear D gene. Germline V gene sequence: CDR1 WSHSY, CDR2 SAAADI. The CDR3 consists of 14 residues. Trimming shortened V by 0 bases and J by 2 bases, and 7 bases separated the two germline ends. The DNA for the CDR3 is TGCGCCAGCAGTGAGTCCGGGATTAACACTGAAGCTTTCTTT. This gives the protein CASSESGINTEAFF.

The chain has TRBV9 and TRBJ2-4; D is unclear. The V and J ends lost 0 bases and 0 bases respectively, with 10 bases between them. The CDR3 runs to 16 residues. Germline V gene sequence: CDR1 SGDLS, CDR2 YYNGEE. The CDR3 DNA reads TGTGCCAGCAGCGTAGGAGGCTGGCTAGCCAAAAACATTCAGTACTTC. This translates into CASSVGGWLAKNIQYF.

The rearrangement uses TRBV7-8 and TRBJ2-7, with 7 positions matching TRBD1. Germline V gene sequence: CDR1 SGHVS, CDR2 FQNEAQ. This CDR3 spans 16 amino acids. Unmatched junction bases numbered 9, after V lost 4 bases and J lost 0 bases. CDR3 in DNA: TGTGCCAGCAGCTCCCCACGACAGGGTGGCTCCTACGAGCAGTACTTC. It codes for CASSSPRQGGSYEQYF.

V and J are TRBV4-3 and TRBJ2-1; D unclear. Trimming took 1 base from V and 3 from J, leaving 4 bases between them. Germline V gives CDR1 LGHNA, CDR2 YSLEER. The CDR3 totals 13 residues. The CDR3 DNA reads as TGCGCCAGCAGCCAAGCCAGCTACAATGAGCAGTTCTTC. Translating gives CASSQASYNEQFF.

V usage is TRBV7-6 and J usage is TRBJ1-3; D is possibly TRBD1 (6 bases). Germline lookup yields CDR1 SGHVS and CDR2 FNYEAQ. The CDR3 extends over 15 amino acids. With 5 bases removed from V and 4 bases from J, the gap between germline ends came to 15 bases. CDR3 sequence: CASSLYRAGGNTIYF. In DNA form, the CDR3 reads TGTGCCAGCAGCCTCTACAGGGCTGGAGGAAACACCATATATTTT. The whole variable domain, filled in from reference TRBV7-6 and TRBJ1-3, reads GAGVSQSPRYKVTKRGQDVALRCDPISGHVSLYWYRQALGQGPEFLTYFNYEAQQDKSGLPNDRFSAERPEGSISTLTIQRTEQRDSAMYRCASSLYRAGGNTIYFGEGSWLTVV.

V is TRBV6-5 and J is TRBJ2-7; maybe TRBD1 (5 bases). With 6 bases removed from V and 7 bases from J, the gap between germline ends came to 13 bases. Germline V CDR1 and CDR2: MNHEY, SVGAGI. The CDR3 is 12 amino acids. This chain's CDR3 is CASRDGAGEQYF. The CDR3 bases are TGTGCCAGCAGAGATGGGGCTGGGGAGCAGTACTTC.

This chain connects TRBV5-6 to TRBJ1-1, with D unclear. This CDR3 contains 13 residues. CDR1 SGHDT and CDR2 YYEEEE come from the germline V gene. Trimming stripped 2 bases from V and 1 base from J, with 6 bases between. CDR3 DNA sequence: TGTGCCAGCAGCTTTACTGGGAACACTGAAGCTTTCTTT. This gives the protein CASSFTGNTEAFF.

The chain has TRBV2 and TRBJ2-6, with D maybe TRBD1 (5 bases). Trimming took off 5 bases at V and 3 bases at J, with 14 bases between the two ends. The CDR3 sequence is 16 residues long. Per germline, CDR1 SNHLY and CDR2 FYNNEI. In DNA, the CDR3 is TGTGCCAGCAGTCTCGGCAGGGCTATTGGGGCCAACGTCCTGACTTTC. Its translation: CASSLGRAIGANVLTF.

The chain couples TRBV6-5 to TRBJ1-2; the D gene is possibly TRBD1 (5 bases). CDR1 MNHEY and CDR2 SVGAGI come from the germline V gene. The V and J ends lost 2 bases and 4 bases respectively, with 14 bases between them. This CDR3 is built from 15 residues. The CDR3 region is CASSYTGGESYGYTF. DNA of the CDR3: TGTGCCAGCAGTTACACGGGGGGGGAGAGCTATGGCTACACCTTC.

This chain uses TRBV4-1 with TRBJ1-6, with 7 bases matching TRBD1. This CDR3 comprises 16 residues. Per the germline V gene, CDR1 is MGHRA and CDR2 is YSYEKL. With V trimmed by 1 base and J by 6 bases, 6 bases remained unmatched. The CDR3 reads CASSQGTRGPNSPLHF. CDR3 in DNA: TGCGCCAGCAGCCAAGGTACGAGGGGGCCTAATTCACCCCTCCACTTT.

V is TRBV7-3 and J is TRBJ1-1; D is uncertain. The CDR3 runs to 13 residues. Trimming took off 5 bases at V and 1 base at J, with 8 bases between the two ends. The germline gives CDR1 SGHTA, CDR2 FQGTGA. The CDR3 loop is CASSVNRNTEAFF. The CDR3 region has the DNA TGTGCCAGCAGCGTGAACAGGAACACTGAAGCTTTCTTT.

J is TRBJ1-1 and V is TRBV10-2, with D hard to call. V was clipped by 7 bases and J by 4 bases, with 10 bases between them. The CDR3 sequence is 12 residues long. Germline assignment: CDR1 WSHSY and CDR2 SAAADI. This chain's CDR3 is CASTSVSTEAFF. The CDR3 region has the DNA TGCGCCAGCACTTCAGTGTCCACTGAAGCTTTCTTT.

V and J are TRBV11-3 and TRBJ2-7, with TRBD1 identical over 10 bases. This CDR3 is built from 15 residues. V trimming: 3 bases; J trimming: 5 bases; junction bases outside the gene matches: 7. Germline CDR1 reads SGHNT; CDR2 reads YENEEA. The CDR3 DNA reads TGTGCCAGCAGCTTCGTCCGGGACAGGGGCCACGAGCAGTACTTC. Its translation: CASSFVRDRGHEQYF.

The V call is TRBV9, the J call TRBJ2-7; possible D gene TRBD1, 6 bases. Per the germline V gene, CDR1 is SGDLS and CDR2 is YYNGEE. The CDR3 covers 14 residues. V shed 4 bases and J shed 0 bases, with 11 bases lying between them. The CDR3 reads CASSTWDNSYEQYF. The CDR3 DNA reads TGTGCCAGCAGCACTTGGGACAACTCCTACGAGCAGTACTTC.

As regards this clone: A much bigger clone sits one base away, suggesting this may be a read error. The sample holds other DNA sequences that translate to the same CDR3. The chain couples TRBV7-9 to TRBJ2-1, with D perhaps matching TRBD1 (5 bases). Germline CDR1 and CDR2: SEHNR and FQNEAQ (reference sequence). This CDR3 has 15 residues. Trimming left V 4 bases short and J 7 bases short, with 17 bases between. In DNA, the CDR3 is TGTGCCAGCAGCTCGACAGCAGTCTATGCTAATGAGCAGTTCTTC. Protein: CASSSTAVYANEQFF.

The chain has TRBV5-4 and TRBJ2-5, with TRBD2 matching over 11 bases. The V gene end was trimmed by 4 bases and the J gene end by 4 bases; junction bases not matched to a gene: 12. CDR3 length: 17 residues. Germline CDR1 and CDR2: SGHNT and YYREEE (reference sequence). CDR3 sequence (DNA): TGTGCCAGCAGCCGAGAGGGTAGCGGGGGGGCCTTAGAGACCCAGTACTTC. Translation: CASSREGSGGALETQYF.

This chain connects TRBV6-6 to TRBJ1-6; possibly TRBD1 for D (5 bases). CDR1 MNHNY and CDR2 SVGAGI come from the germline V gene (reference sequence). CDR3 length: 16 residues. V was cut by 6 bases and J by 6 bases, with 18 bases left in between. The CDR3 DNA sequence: TGTGCCAGCAGGGGAAGCAGGGTCGGGTCTAATTCACCCCTCCACTTT. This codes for CASRGSRVGSNSPLHF.

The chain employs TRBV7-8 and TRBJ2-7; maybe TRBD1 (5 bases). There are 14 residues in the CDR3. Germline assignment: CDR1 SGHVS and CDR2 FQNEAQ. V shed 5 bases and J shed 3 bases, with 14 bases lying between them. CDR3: CASSPRSRVYEQYF. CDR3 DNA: TGTGCCAGCAGCCCCCGGTCCAGGGTCTACGAGCAGTACTTC.